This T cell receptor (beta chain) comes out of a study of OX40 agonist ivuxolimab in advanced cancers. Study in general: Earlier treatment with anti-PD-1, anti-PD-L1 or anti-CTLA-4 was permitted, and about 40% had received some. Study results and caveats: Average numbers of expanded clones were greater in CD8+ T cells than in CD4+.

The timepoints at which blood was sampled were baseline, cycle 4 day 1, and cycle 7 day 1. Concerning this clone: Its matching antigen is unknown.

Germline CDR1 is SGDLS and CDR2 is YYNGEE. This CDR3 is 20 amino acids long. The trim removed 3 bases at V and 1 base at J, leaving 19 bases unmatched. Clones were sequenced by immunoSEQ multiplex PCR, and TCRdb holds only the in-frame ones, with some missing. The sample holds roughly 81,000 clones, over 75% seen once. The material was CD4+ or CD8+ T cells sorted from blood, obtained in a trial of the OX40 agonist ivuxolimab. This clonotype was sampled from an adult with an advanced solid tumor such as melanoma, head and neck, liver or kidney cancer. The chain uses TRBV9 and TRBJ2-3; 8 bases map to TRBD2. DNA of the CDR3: TGTGCCAGCAGCGCAGCACTAGCGAGCGGGAGTCTACGGGGCACAGATACGCAGTATTTT. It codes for CASSAALASGSLRGTDTQYF.